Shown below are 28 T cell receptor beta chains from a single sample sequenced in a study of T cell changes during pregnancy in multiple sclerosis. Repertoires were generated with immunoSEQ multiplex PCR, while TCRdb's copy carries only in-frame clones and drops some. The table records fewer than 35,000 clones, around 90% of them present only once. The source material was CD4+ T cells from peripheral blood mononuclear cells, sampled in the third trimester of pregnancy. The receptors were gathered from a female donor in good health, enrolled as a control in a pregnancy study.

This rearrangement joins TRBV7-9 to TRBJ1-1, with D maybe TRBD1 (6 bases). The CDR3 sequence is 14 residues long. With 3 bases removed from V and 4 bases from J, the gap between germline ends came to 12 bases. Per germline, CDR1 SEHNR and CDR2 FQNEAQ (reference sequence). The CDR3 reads CASSFSGAVTEAFF. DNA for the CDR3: TGTGCCAGCAGCTTTTCAGGGGCGGTCACTGAAGCTTTCTTT.

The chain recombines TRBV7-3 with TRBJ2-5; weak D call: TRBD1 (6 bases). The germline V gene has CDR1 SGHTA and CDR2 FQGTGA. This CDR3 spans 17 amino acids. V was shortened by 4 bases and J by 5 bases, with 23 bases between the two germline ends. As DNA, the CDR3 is TGTGCCAGCAGCTCCCATCCTTTACGAGAGAGGGGGGAGACCCAGTACTTC. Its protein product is CASSSHPLRERGETQYF.

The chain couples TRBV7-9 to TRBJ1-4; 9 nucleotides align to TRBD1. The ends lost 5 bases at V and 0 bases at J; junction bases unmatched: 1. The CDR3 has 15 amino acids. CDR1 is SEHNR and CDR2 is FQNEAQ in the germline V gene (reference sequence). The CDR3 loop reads CASSRDRATNEKLFF. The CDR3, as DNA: TGTGCCAGCAGCCGGGACAGGGCAACTAATGAAAAACTGTTTTTT. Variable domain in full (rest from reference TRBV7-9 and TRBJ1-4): DTGVSQNPRHKITKRGQNVTFRCDPISEHNRLYWYRQTLGQGPEFLTYFQNEAQLEKSRLLSDRFSAERPKGSFSTLEIQRTEQGDSAMYLCASSRDRATNEKLFFGSGTQLSVL.

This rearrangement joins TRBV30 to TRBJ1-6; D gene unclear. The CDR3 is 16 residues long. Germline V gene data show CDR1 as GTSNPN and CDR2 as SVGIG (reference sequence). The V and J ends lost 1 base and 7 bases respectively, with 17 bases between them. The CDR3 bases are TGTGCCTGGAGTGGGGAGATGGGGATGGGGAATTCACCCCTCCACTTT. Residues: CAWSGEMGMGNSPLHF.

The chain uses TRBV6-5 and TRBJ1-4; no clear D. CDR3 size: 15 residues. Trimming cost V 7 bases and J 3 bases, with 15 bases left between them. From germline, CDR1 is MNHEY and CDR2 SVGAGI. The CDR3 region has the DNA TGTGCCAGCACCGACTCAAACAACGCTAATGAAAAACTGTTTTTT. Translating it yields CASTDSNNANEKLFF.

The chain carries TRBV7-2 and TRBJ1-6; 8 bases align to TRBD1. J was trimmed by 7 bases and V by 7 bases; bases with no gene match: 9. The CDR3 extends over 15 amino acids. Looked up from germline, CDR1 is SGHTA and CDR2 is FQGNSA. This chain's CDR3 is CASIKGTGRNSPLHF. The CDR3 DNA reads TGTGCCAGCATCAAAGGGACAGGCCGAAATTCACCCCTCCACTTT.

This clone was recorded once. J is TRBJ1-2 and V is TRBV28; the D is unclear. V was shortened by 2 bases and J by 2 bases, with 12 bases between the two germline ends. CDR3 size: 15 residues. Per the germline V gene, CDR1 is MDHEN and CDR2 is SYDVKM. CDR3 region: CASSLAGGLNYGYTF. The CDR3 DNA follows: TGTGCCAGCAGTTTAGCCGGAGGACTAAACTATGGCTACACCTTC.

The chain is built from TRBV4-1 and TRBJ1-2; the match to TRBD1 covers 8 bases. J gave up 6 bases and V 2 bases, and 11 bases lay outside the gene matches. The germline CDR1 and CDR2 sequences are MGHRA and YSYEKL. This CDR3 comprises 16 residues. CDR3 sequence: CASSQQTRTGLHGYTF. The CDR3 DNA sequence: TGCGCCAGCAGCCAACAAACCCGGACAGGGTTACATGGCTACACCTTC.

The CDR3 sequence: CASSLRRNNEQFF. CDR3 coding DNA: TGTGCCAGCAGCCTTCGCAGAAACAATGAGCAGTTCTTC. The chain has TRBV7-8 and TRBJ2-1; D ambiguous. V gave up 5 bases and J gave up 5 bases, with 10 bases separating them. Germline-derived CDR1 and CDR2 are SGHVS and FQNEAQ. The CDR3 totals 13 residues.

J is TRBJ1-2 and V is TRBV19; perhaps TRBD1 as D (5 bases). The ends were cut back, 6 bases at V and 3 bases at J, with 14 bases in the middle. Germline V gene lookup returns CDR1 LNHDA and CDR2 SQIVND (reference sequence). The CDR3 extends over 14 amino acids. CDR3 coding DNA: TGTGCCAGTAGGTTGGGAGGGGTTGACTATGGCTACACCTTC. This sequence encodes CASRLGGVDYGYTF.

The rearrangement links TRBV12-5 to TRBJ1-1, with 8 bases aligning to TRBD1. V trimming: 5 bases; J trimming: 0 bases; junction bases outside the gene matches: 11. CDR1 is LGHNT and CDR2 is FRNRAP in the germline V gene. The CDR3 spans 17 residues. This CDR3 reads CASGNTQGGLMNTEAFF. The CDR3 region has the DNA TGTGCTAGTGGTAACACACAGGGGGGGCTTATGAACACTGAAGCTTTCTTT.

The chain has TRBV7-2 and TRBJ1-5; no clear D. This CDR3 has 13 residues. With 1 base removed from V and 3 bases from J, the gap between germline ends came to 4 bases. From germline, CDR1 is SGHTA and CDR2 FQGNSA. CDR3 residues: CASSLDYNQPQHF. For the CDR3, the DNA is TGTGCCAGCAGCTTAGATTACAATCAGCCCCAGCATTTT.

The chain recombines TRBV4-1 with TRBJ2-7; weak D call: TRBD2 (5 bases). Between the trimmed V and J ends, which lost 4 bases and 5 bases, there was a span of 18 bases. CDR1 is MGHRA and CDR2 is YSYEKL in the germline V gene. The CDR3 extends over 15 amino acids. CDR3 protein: CASSPLRGRGHEQYF. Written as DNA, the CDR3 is TGCGCCAGCAGCCCATTGAGAGGGAGAGGCCACGAGCAGTACTTC.

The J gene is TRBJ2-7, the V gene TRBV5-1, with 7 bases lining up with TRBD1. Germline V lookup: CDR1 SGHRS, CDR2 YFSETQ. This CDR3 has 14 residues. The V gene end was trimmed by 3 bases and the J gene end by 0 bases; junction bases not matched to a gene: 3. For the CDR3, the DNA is TGCGCCAGCAGCTCCCGGGACAGCTCCTACGAGCAGTACTTC. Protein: CASSSRDSSYEQYF.

CDR3 sequence (DNA): TGCAGCGTTACGGTCTATAGCACAGATACGCAGTATTTT. Encoded protein: CSVTVYSTDTQYF. The chain uses TRBV29-1 and TRBJ2-3, with D unclear. Germline V CDR1 and CDR2: SQVTM, ANQGSEA. This CDR3 spans 13 amino acids. Between the trimmed V and J ends, which lost 5 bases and 0 bases, there was a span of 9 bases.

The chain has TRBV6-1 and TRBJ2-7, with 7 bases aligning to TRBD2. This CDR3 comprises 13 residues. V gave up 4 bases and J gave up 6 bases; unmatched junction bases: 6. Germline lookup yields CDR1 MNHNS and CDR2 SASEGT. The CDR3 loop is CASSVRGMGEQYF. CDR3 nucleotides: TGTGCCAGCAGTGTGCGGGGGATGGGCGAGCAGTACTTC.

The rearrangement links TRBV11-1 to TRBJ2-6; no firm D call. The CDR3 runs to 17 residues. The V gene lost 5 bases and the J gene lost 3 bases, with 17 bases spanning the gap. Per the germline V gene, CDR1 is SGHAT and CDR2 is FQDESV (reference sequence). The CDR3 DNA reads TGTGCCAGCAGCCTCCGACCCCCCCTAGGTGGGGCCAACGTCCTGACTTTC. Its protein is CASSLRPPLGGANVLTF.

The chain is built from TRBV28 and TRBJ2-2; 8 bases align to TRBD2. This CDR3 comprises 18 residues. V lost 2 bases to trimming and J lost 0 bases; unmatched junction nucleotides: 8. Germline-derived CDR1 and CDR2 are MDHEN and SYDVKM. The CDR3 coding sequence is TGTGCCAGCAGTTTAGGGGGGCTAGCGGGCTCGAACACCGGGGAGCTGTTTTTT. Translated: CASSLGGLAGSNTGELFF.

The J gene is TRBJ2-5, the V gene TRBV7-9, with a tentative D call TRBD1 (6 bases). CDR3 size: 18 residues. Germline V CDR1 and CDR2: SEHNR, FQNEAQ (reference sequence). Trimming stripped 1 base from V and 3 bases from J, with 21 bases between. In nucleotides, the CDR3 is TGTGCCAGCAGCTTAGTGGGGCAGGGGATGGGGTCAAAAGAGACCCAGTACTTC. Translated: CASSLVGQGMGSKETQYF.

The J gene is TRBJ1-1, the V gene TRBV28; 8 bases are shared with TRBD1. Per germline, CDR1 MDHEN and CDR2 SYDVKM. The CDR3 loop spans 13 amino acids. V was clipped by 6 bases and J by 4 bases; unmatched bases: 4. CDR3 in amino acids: CASSLGQGTEAFF. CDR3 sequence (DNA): TGTGCCAGCAGCTTAGGACAGGGCACTGAAGCTTTCTTT.

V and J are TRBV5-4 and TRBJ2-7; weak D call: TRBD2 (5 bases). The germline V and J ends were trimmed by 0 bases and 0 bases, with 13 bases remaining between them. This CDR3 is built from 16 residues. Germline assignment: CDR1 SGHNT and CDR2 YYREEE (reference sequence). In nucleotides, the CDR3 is TGTGCCAGCAGCTTGGCCGGGAAGTCCTCCTCCTACGAGCAGTACTTC. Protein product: CASSLAGKSSSYEQYF.

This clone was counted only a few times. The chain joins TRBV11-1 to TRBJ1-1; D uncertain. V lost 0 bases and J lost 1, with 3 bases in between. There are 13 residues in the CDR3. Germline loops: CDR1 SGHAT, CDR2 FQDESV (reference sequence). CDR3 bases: TGTGCCAGCAGCTTAGCCTCGAACACTGAAGCTTTCTTT. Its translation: CASSLASNTEAFF.

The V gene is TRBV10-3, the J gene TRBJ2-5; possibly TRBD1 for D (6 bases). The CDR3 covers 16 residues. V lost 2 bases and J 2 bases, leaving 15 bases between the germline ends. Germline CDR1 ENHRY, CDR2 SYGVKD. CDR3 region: CAISEGTPEYQETQYF. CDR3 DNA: TGTGCCATCAGTGAGGGGACACCCGAATATCAAGAGACCCAGTACTTC.

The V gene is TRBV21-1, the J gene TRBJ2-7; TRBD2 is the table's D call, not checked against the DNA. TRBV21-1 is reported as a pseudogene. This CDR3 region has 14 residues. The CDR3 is CASSKAMRAYEQYF. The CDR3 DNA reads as TGTGCCAGCAGCAAAGCGATGAGGGCCTACGAGCAGTACTTC.

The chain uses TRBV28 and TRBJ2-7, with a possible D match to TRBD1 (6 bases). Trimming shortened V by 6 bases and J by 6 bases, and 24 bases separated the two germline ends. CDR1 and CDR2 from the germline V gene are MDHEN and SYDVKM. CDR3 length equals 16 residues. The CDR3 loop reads CASSFLPGQGFGEQYF. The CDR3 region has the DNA TGTGCCAGCAGCTTCCTTCCGGGGCAGGGGTTTGGCGAGCAGTACTTC.

CDR3 sequence reads: CASSEPVSNYGYTF. For the CDR3, the DNA is TGCGCCAGCAGCGAGCCGGTTTCTAACTATGGCTACACCTTC. This chain links TRBV5-1 with TRBJ1-2, with unresolved D. V was clipped by 4 bases and J by 0 bases, with 10 bases between them. Looked up from germline, CDR1 is SGHRS and CDR2 is YFSETQ. The CDR3 runs to 14 residues.

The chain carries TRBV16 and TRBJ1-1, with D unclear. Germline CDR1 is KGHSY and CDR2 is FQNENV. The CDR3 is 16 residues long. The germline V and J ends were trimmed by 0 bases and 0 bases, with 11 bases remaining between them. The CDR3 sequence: CASSQSINSMNTEAFF. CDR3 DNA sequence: TGTGCCAGCAGCCAATCGATCAACAGTATGAACACTGAAGCTTTCTTT.

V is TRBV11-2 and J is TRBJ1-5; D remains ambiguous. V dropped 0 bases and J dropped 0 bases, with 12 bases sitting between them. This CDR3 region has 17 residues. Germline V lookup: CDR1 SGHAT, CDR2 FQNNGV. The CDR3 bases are TGTGCCAGCAGCTTAGATCCCCCACACCCTAGCAATCAGCCCCAGCATTTT. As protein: CASSLDPPHPSNQPQHF. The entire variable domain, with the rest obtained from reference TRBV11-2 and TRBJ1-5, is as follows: EAGVAQSPRYKIIEKRQSVAFWCNPISGHATLYWYQQILGQGPKLLIQFQNNGVVDDSQLPKDRFSAERLKGVDSTLKIQPAKLEDSAVYLCASSLDPPHPSNQPQHFGDGTRLSIL.